These T cell receptor beta chains were read from a single sample in a study of blood T cells in healthy people across ages. One entry per CDR3 protein, called by TCRdb with MiXCR from the 5' RACE reads. The sample carries about 500,000 distinct CDR3 sequences, less than 25% recorded once. These data also featured in a second study, about T cells of mothers and their children.

The sequencing input was blood. These receptors were taken from a boy younger than 18 in good health. Each CDR3 is given with its conserved first and last residue. The D gene is left open where the match is weak. Where a row states a size, it is once, few, many or the class of an expanded clone; other rows omit it.

d_call j_call clone_size v_call cdr3_nt cdr3_aa
- TRBJ2-4 few TRBV28 TGTGCCAGCAGTTTGGACCAGATCGAAAACATTCAGTACTTC CASSLDQIENIQYF
- TRBJ1-1 - TRBV20-1 TGCAGTGCTAGCGGAGGAGAGACTGAAGCTTTCTTT CSASGGETEAFF
TRBD2 TRBJ2-5 - TRBV20-1 TGCAGTGCTAGTCTCCTAGCGGACCAAGAGACCCAGTACTTC CSASLLADQETQYF
- TRBJ2-7 few TRBV7-9 TGTGCCAGCAGCGGTAGGACACCTTATACCTACGAGCAGTACTTC CASSGRTPYTYEQYF
- TRBJ1-1 - TRBV7-2 TGTGCCAGCAGCTTAGCCAGGACCCCTGAAGCTTTCTTT CASSLARTPEAFF
- TRBJ2-1 few TRBV9 TGTGCCAGCAGCGTAGCGATACTAGGCCCCCGGAATGAGCAGTTCTTC CASSVAILGPRNEQFF
TRBD2 TRBJ2-1 - TRBV6-4 TGTGCCAGCAGTGTCACCGGGACTAGCGCTTACAATGAGCAGTTCTTC CASSVTGTSAYNEQFF
- TRBJ1-2 - TRBV11-2 TGTGCCAGCAGCTTAGTTGTGGAGGGCTACACCTTC CASSLVVEGYTF
- TRBJ1-1 few TRBV9 TGTGCCAGCAGCGCAACTGGGGAATTGGGCACTGAAGCTTTCTTT CASSATGELGTEAFF
- TRBJ2-1 few TRBV4-2 TGTGCCAGCAGCCAAGATCGACCAGGCGATGAGCAGTTCTTC CASSQDRPGDEQFF
TRBD1 TRBJ2-5 - TRBV7-2 TGTGCCAGCAGCAAGGACAGGGTTAACAATGAGCAGCTCTTC CASSKDRVNNEQLF
TRBD2 TRBJ2-3 - TRBV12-3/TRBV12-4 TGTGCCAGCAGTTTAGCCTCTAGCGGAGATACGCAGTATTTT CASSLASSGDTQYF
TRBD2 TRBJ2-1 - TRBV25-1 TGTGCCAGCGATTCCCTAGCGGGAGGCCCGGGGTATGAGCAGTTCTTC CASDSLAGGPGYEQFF
- TRBJ2-4 - TRBV12-3/TRBV12-4 TGTGCCAGCAGTTTTTGGAGGGGGGCCAAAAACATTCAGTACTTC CASSFWRGAKNIQYF
- TRBJ1-6 few TRBV20-1 TGCAGTGCTAGAGAGGGGGGTTCACCCCTCCACTTT CSAREGGSPLHF
TRBD1 TRBJ2-1 - TRBV2 TGTGCCAGCACCCCGGGACAGCCTCTTAATGAGCAGTTCTTC CASTPGQPLNEQFF
TRBD1 TRBJ1-5 few TRBV10-3 TGTGCCATCAGTGGGACAGGTCGGGATCAGCCCCAGCATTTT CAISGTGRDQPQHF